This T cell receptor beta chain was profiled in a study of blood T cell repertoires in COVID-19. Background on the study: Acute and convalescent COVID-19 samples came from the United States, Italy and Spain. PBMCs, B-cell-depleted T cells, or T cells were the source of the cDNA or gDNA that made up the material.

The authors' processing: From reference gene primer amplification, estimates of nucleated cell counts were derived. Generated by immunoSEQ multiplex PCR, the TCRdb table keeps only in-frame clones and is missing some. For V, J and clone size, that table is used; D and trimming come from the DNA. The data hold about 180,000 clones, with around 85% observed a single time. The CDR3 totals 15 residues. The germline V and J ends were trimmed by 0 bases and 5 bases, with 10 bases remaining between them. Germline values: CDR1 KGHSH, CDR2 LQKENI. The sample comprised peripheral blood. The receptor was derived from a man in his forties or fifties with active or convalescent COVID-19. The rearrangement joins TRBV18 to TRBJ2-2; possibly TRBD1 for D (5 bases). CDR3 in amino acids: CASSPPSRATGELFF. The DNA of the CDR3 is TGTGCCAGCTCACCACCCAGCAGGGCGACCGGGGAGCTGTTTTTT.